The 12 T cell receptor beta chains below were found in one sample sequenced in a study of T cell responses to AZD1222 COVID-19 vaccine. Produced via immunoSEQ multiplex PCR; TCRdb's table is partial and in-frame only. The sample holds about 180,000 clones, over 90% seen once. The sequencing used peripheral blood, collected 28 days after the second AZD1222 dose. Receptors originate from an adult who received the AZD1222 COVID-19 vaccine.

The rearrangement links TRBV3-1 (or the pseudogene TRBV3-2) to TRBJ1-2; D is possibly TRBD1 (5 bases). V was cut by 0 bases and J by 8 bases, with 19 bases left in between. CDR1 is LGHDT, CDR2 YNNKEL, per germline (reference sequence). The CDR3 extends over 16 amino acids. CDR3 DNA: TGTGCCAGCAGCCAAGATTTTGTTGCAGGGAAGAGCGGCTACACCTTC. Translated, it gives CASSQDFVAGKSGYTF.

To note about this clone: Additional DNA sequences in this sample encode the identical CDR3. V usage is TRBV11-3 and J usage is TRBJ2-5, with a tentative D call TRBD2 (7 bases). With 1 base removed from V and 5 bases from J, the gap between germline ends came to 11 bases. Germline V gene sequence: CDR1 SGHNT, CDR2 YENEEA. CDR3 length: 14 amino acids. The CDR3 region is CASSLGGGSETQYF. DNA for the CDR3: TGTGCCAGCAGCTTAGGGGGGGGCTCGGAGACCCAGTACTTC.

The chain combines TRBV3-1 (or the pseudogene TRBV3-2) with TRBJ2-5; no clear D gene. The CDR3 length is 14 residues. Germline assignment: CDR1 LGHDT and CDR2 YNNKEL (reference sequence). V lost 3 bases and J lost 6, with 14 bases in between. The CDR3 region is CASSQMAIRQTQYF. As DNA, the CDR3 is TGTGCCAGCAGCCAGATGGCCATTCGGCAGACCCAGTACTTC.

As to this clone: The sample has other DNA sequences that encode this CDR3 too. J is TRBJ2-1 and V is TRBV6-2 or TRBV6-3; TRBD2 is a possible D gene (6 bases). The germline V and J ends were trimmed by 5 bases and 3 bases, with 8 bases remaining between them. This CDR3 has 13 amino acids. Germline assignment: CDR1 MNHEY and CDR2 SVGEGT. CDR3 loop: CASSPGLYNEQFF. The CDR3 DNA is TGTGCCAGCAGTCCGGGACTCTACAATGAGCAGTTCTTC.

The CDR3 sequence is CASRKEGATNEKLFF. In nucleotides, the CDR3 is TGTGCCAGTAGGAAAGAGGGGGCAACTAATGAAAAACTGTTTTTT. The chain employs TRBV19 and TRBJ1-4; TRBD1 is a possible D gene (6 bases). V lost 6 bases and J lost 0, with 11 bases in between. The CDR3 runs to 15 residues. In germline, CDR1 is LNHDA, CDR2 SQIVND (reference sequence).

The J gene is TRBJ2-5, the V gene TRBV9, with D maybe TRBD2 (5 bases). Trimming pared 2 bases from V and 4 bases from J, leaving 15 bases between. The CDR3 runs 15 residues. CDR1 is SGDLS and CDR2 is YYNGEE in the germline V gene. CDR3 DNA sequence: TGTGCCAGCAGCGTGATCGGGGTGGTTGGAGAGACCCAGTACTTC. Translated: CASSVIGVVGETQYF.

The V gene is TRBV10-3, the J gene TRBJ1-5, with D perhaps matching TRBD1 (5 bases). This CDR3 is built from 14 residues. Germline V gene data show CDR1 as ENHRY and CDR2 as SYGVKD. V lost 10 bases to trimming and J lost 2 bases, with 15 bases between them. CDR3 in DNA: TGTGCCACCGGCCTCAGGGATGGCAATCAGCCCCAGCATTTT. It encodes CATGLRDGNQPQHF.

The rearrangement joins TRBV9 to TRBJ2-7; TRBD2 matches at 9 bases. The V and J ends lost 0 bases and 0 bases, in that order; junction bases with no gene match: 4. In germline, CDR1 is SGDLS, CDR2 YYNGEE. This CDR3 comprises 16 residues. Here the CDR3 reads CASSVGSSGISYEQYF. CDR3 nucleotides: TGTGCCAGCAGCGTAGGGTCTAGCGGGATCTCCTACGAGCAGTACTTC.

The chain employs TRBV6-2 or TRBV6-3 and TRBJ2-5; 9 bases map to TRBD1. In germline, CDR1 is MNHEY, CDR2 SVGEGT. The V segment lost 5 bases and the J segment 5 bases; nucleotides outside the gene matches: 3. The CDR3 covers 13 residues. CDR3 in DNA: TGTGCCAGCAGTCGGACAGGGGTGGAGACCCAGTACTTC. Translating gives CASSRTGVETQYF.

This rearrangement joins TRBV3-1 (or the pseudogene TRBV3-2) to TRBJ1-2; D gene unclear. The CDR3 runs 15 residues. Germline CDR1 is LGHDT and CDR2 is YNNKEL (reference sequence). V shed 4 bases and J shed 5 bases, with 17 bases lying between them. The CDR3, as DNA: TGTGCCAGCAGCCCCAGAACGGATTCAAGGTATGGCTACACCTTC. Protein sequence: CASSPRTDSRYGYTF.

There are a few counts of this clone. As DNA, the CDR3 is TGTGCCAGCACCTCGAGACAGGGACTCCTTGGAAACACCATATATTTT. Its protein is CASTSRQGLLGNTIYF. J is TRBJ1-3 and V is TRBV7-9; 7 nucleotides line up with TRBD1. The germline CDR1 and CDR2 sequences are SEHNR and FQNEAQ (reference sequence). The V and J ends lost 7 bases and 3 bases, in that order; junction bases with no gene match: 12. There are 16 residues in the CDR3.

The chain uses TRBV5-1 and TRBJ1-1; D is undetermined. The V gene lost 2 bases and the J gene lost 2 bases, with 10 bases spanning the gap. Germline V gives CDR1 SGHRS, CDR2 YFSETQ. CDR3 length equals 14 residues. The CDR3 reads CASSLVSSNTEAFF. The CDR3 bases are TGCGCCAGCAGCTTAGTTTCAAGTAACACTGAAGCTTTCTTT.